Below are 3 T cell receptor beta chains sequenced from a single sample in a study of radiotherapy plus CTLA-4 blockade in lung cancer. Assay used: immunoSEQ multiplex PCR; TCRdb lists only in-frame clones, some missing. The sample consists of about 49,000 clones, less than 85% of them appearing once. The sequences come from peripheral blood, collected from a patient treated with radiotherapy plus ipilimumab. The source is a human donor with non-small cell lung cancer who had stable disease on radiotherapy plus ipilimumab.

The chain joins TRBV29-1 to TRBJ1-5; TRBD1 matches at 7 bases. The CDR3 contains 13 residues. The germline V gene encodes CDR1 SQVTM and CDR2 ANQGSEA. Unmatched junction bases numbered 8, after V lost 7 bases and J lost 5 bases. In nucleotides, the CDR3 is TGCAGCGCTACGAGGGGGCTCGATCAGCCCCAGCATTTT. Its protein product is CSATRGLDQPQHF.

The chain links TRBV18 to TRBJ2-5, with D hard to call. CDR1 KGHSH and CDR2 LQKENI come from the germline V gene. CDR3 length: 11 residues. Trimming took 6 bases from V and 3 from J, leaving 5 bases between them. CDR3 protein: CASSYEETQYF. CDR3 DNA sequence: TGTGCCAGCTCGTACGAAGAGACCCAGTACTTC.

V is TRBV28 and J is TRBJ2-3; 12 nucleotides line up with TRBD2. J was trimmed by 1 base and V by 10 bases; bases with no gene match: 12. Per germline, CDR1 MDHEN and CDR2 SYDVKM. This CDR3 spans 17 amino acids. In DNA, the CDR3 is TGTGCCACTCGGACTAGCGGGGTATCGGTAGGCACAGATACGCAGTATTTT. Protein: CATRTSGVSVGTDTQYF.